This T cell receptor (beta chain) came from a study of technical replicates of blood from a few donors. Generated by immunoSEQ multiplex PCR, the TCRdb table keeps only in-frame clones and is missing some. Here the sample spans more than 70,000 clones, roughly 94% being singletons. The ends lost 8 bases at V and 7 bases at J; junction bases unmatched: 24. CDR1 SNHLY and CDR2 FYNNEI come from the germline V gene. This CDR3 comprises 18 residues. The V gene is TRBV2, the J gene TRBJ2-7; 9 bases match TRBD1. The sequence derives from a human donor in good health. The sample taken for sequencing was T cells isolated from PBMCs. CDR3 region: CASPGRRFVGQGREEQYF. DNA for the CDR3: TGTGCCAGCCCGGGCCGGCGGTTCGTCGGACAGGGGAGGGAAGAGCAGTACTTC.